One and the same sample provided the 5 T cell receptor beta chains below, sequenced in a study of CD8 T cells in Susac syndrome. The RNA, roughly 0.5 to 1 ug, was put through reverse transcription using random hexamers. MiXCR, applied by TCRdb to the immunoSEQ multiplex PCR reads, yields one record per CDR3 protein. The data contain around 300,000 distinct CDR3 sequences, 92% of them singletons. The sample taken for sequencing was CD4+ T cells from PBMCs. The receptors shown here come from a human donor with multiple sclerosis.

J is TRBJ2-2 and V is TRBV6-2 or TRBV6-3, with 9 nucleotides matching TRBD2. Germline values: CDR1 MNHEY, CDR2 SVGEGT. The CDR3 has 16 residues. Trimming at V came to 7 bases and at J to 5 bases, leaving 11 bases not matched to a gene. The DNA for the CDR3 is TGTGCCAGCACTGACGCCGGGACTAGCAGTACCGGGGAGCTGTTTTTT. This sequence encodes CASTDAGTSSTGELFF.

The V call is TRBV4-1, the J call TRBJ2-3, with 11 bases lining up with TRBD2. Germline-derived CDR1 and CDR2 are MGHRA and YSYEKL. Unmatched junction bases numbered 15, after V lost 0 bases and J lost 1 base. The CDR3 totals 21 residues. The CDR3 coding sequence is TGCGCCAGCAGCCAAGAGGATGGACTAGCGGGCTCCCAAATTCGCACAGATACGCAGTATTTT. Encoded protein: CASSQEDGLAGSQIRTDTQYF.

This clonotype came up once. The chain has TRBV5-1 and TRBJ1-1, with D possibly TRBD1 on 6 matching bases. In germline, CDR1 is SGHRS, CDR2 YFSETQ. Between the trimmed V and J ends, which lost 1 base and 1 base, there was a span of 14 bases. The CDR3 runs 16 residues. The CDR3 nucleotides are TGCGCCAGCAGCTTGCGGAGGGGGGACCCGAACACTGAAGCTTTCTTT. Translated, it gives CASSLRRGDPNTEAFF.

The chain couples TRBV5-4 to TRBJ1-1; 8 bases agree with TRBD1. The CDR3 is 13 amino acids. CDR1 SGHNT and CDR2 YYREEE come from the germline V gene (reference sequence). V trimming: 5 bases; J trimming: 6 bases; junction bases outside the gene matches: 6. The CDR3 sequence is CASSWDRTSEAFF. The DNA for the CDR3 is TGTGCCAGCAGTTGGGACAGGACGTCTGAAGCTTTCTTT.

The genes are TRBV12-3 or TRBV12-4 and TRBJ2-7; D could derive from TRBD1 or TRBD2 (5 bases each). The CDR3 is made up of 12 amino acids. The V end lost 3 bases, the J end lost 7 bases, and 10 bases lay between the germline ends. The CDR3 DNA reads TGTGCCAGCAGTTTCCTCGGGACGGAGCAGTACTTC. This gives the protein CASSFLGTEQYF.